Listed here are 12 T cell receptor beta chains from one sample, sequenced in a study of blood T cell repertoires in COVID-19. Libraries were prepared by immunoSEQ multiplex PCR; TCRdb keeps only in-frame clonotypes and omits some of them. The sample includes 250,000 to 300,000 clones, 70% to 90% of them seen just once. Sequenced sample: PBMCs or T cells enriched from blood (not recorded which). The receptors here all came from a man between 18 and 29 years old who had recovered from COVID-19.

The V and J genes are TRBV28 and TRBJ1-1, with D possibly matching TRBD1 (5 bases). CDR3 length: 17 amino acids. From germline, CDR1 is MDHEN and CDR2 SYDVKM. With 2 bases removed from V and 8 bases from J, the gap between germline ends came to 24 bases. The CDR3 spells CASSLGIYLGGRREAFF. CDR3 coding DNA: TGTGCCAGCAGTTTAGGCATATATTTGGGGGGTCGGAGAGAAGCTTTCTTT.

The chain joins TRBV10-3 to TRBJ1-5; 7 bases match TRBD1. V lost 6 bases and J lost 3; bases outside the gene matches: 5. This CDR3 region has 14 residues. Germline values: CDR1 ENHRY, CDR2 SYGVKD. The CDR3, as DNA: TGTGCCATCAGGACAGGGACTGACAATCAGCCCCAGCATTTT. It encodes CAIRTGTDNQPQHF.

The CDR3 spells CASSAAGTTATNEKLFF. CDR3 DNA sequence: TGTGCCAGCAGTGCGGCAGGGACAACAGCAACTAATGAAAAACTGTTTTTT. The V and J genes are TRBV28 and TRBJ1-4; D may be TRBD1 (6 bases). The germline V and J ends were trimmed by 5 bases and 0 bases, with 16 bases remaining between them. The germline V gene has CDR1 MDHEN and CDR2 SYDVKM. The CDR3 runs to 17 residues. The full variable domain, rest sourced from reference TRBV28 and TRBJ1-4, is DVKVTQSSRYLVKRTGEKVFLECVQDMDHENMFWYRQDPGLGLRLIYFSYDVKMKEKGDIPEGYSVSREKKERFSLILESASTNQTSMYLCASSAAGTTATNEKLFFGSGTQLSVL.

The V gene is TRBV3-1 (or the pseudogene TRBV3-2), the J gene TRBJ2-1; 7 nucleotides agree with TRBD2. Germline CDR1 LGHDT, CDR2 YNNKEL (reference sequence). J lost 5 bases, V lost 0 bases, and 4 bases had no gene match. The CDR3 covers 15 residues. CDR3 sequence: CASSQDLGLHNEQFF. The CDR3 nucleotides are TGTGCCAGCAGCCAAGATTTGGGACTACACAATGAGCAGTTCTTC.

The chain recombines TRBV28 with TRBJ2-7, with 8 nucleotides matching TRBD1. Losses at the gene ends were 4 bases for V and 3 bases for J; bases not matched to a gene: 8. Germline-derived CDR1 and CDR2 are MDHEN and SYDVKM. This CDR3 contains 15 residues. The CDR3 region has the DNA TGTGCCAGCAGTTCCTTCGACAGGGGCGGCTACGAGCAGTACTTC. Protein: CASSSFDRGGYEQYF.

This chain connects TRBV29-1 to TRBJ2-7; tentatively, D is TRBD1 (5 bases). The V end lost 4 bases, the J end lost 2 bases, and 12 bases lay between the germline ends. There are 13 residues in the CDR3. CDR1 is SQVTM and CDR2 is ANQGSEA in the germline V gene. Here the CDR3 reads CSVASRQTYEQYF. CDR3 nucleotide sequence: TGCAGCGTTGCTTCGAGACAGACCTACGAGCAGTACTTC.

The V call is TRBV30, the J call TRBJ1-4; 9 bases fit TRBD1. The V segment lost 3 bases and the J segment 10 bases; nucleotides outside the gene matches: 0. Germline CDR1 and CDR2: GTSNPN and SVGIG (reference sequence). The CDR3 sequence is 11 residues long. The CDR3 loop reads CAWRTGGKLFF. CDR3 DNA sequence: TGTGCCTGGAGGACAGGGGGAAAACTGTTTTTT.

The CDR3 loop reads CASSRTSGNTGELFF. CDR3 coding DNA: TGTGCCAGCAGCCGGACTAGCGGTAACACCGGGGAGCTGTTTTTT. The V gene is TRBV11-3, the J gene TRBJ2-2; 10 positions agree with TRBD2. CDR1 is SGHNT, CDR2 YENEEA, per germline. The CDR3 is 15 amino acids. J was trimmed by 2 bases and V by 5 bases; bases with no gene match: 2.

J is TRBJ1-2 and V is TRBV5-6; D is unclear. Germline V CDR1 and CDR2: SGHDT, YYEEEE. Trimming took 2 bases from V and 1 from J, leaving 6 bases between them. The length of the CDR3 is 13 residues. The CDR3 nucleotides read TGTGCCAGCAGCTTTCCTGTTAACTATGGCTACACCTTC. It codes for CASSFPVNYGYTF.

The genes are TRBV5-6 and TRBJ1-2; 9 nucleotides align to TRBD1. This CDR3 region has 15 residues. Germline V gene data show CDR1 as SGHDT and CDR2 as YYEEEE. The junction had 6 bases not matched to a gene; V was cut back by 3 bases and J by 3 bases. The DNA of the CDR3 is TGTGCCAGCAGCTCAAACAGGGGGCTTGACTATGGCTACACCTTC. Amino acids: CASSSNRGLDYGYTF.

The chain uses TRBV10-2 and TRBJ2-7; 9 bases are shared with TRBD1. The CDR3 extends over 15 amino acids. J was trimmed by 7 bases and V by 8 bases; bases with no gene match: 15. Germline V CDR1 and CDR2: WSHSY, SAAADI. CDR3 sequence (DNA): TGCGCCAGCGCTGCTCCCGGGACAGGGAACCTTGAGCAGTACTTC. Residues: CASAAPGTGNLEQYF.

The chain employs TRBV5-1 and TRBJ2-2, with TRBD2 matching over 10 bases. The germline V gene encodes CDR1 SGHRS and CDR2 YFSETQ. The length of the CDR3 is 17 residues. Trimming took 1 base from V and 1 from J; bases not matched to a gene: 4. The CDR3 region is CASSLTSGAMNTGELFF. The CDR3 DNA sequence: TGCGCCAGCAGCTTGACTAGCGGGGCTATGAACACCGGGGAGCTGTTTTTT.